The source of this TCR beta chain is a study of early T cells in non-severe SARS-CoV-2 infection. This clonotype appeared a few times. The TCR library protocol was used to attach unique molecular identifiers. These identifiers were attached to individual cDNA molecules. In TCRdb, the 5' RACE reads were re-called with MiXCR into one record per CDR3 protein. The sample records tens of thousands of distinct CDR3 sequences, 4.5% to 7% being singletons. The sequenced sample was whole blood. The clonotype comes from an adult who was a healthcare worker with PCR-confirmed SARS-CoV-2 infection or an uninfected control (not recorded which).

CDR3 protein: CATSKRQGFGNTIYF. The CDR3 DNA is TGTGCCACCAGCAAAAGACAGGGGTTTGGAAACACCATATATTTT. The rearrangement joins TRBV15 to TRBJ1-3; 8 bases are shared with TRBD1. Germline values: CDR1 LNHNV, CDR2 YYDKDF (reference sequence). Trimming removed 4 bases from V and 3 bases from J; junction bases left unmatched: 5. This CDR3 contains 15 residues.